Listed below are T cell receptor beta chains from one sample, sequenced in a study of blood T cell repertoires in COVID-19. TCRdb's copy holds only in-frame clones and misses some; the assay was immunoSEQ multiplex PCR. The table records 55,000 to 90,000 clones, about 88% of them present only once. Sequenced input: peripheral blood. These receptor sequences come from a man between 65 and 85 years old with active COVID-19. Each CDR3 is given with its conserved first and last residue. D genes are given only for firm matches. The listing skips clone size in some rows; elsewhere it reads once, few, many or a size class.

j_gene: TRBJ2-3; abundance: -; v_gene: TRBV10-3; d_gene: TRBD2; len: 16; CDR3nt: TGTGCCATCAGTACCCGGACTAGCGGGAGGTCAGATACGCAGTATTTT; CDR3aa: CAISTRTSGRSDTQYF
j_gene: TRBJ1-2; abundance: -; v_gene: TRBV18; d_gene: -; len: 14; CDR3nt: TGTGCCAGCTCGAGCGGATTGGTAAACTATGGCTACACCTTC; CDR3aa: CASSSGLVNYGYTF
j_gene: TRBJ2-2; abundance: -; v_gene: TRBV19; d_gene: -; len: 15; CDR3nt: TGTGCCAGTAGTCGACCGGGACTTCTGACCGGGGAGCTGTTTTTT; CDR3aa: CASSRPGLLTGELFF
j_gene: TRBJ1-2; abundance: -; v_gene: TRBV9; d_gene: TRBD1; len: 15; CDR3nt: TGTGCCAGCAGCCCCCGGACAGGGGGCAACTATGGCTACACCTTC; CDR3aa: CASSPRTGGNYGYTF
j_gene: TRBJ2-3; abundance: -; v_gene: TRBV6-2/TRBV6-3; d_gene: TRBD1; len: 17; CDR3nt: TGTGCCAGCAGTTACGGTGGACAGGGGCCCCTCCGGTTTGCGCAGTATTTT; CDR3aa: CASSYGGQGPLRFAQYF
j_gene: TRBJ2-3; abundance: -; v_gene: TRBV19; d_gene: TRBD2; len: 16; CDR3nt: TGTGCCAGTAGGGGCCGACTAGCGGGGCACACAGATACGCAGTATTTT; CDR3aa: CASRGRLAGHTDTQYF
j_gene: TRBJ1-2; abundance: -; v_gene: TRBV7-3; d_gene: -; len: 14; CDR3nt: TGTGCCAGCAGCTTAGGGGGCAGCTTAGGGGGCTACACCTTC; CDR3aa: CASSLGGSLGGYTF
j_gene: TRBJ1-2; abundance: -; v_gene: TRBV7-2; d_gene: -; len: 13; CDR3nt: TGTGCCAGCAGCTTAGCGGGGGAGGGTGGCTACACCTTC; CDR3aa: CASSLAGEGGYTF
j_gene: TRBJ1-2; abundance: -; v_gene: TRBV4-1; d_gene: -; len: 18; CDR3nt: TGCGCCAGCAGCCAAGACCCCAGAGGGCGCGGCACTAACTATGGCTACACCTTC; CDR3aa: CASSQDPRGRGTNYGYTF
j_gene: TRBJ2-5; abundance: once; v_gene: TRBV20-1; d_gene: -; len: 11; CDR3nt: TGCAGTGCAGAGGGAAAAGAGACCCAGTACTTC; CDR3aa: CSAEGKETQYF
j_gene: TRBJ2-1; abundance: -; v_gene: TRBV5-4; d_gene: TRBD1; len: 15; CDR3nt: TGTGCCAGCAGCTTGGTAGGGACAGGGGCTGGTGAGCAGTTCTTC; CDR3aa: CASSLVGTGAGEQFF
j_gene: TRBJ2-2; abundance: -; v_gene: TRBV19; d_gene: TRBD2; len: 16; CDR3nt: TGTGCCAGTAGTATGGTTAGCGGGAGGGGCACCGGGGAGCTGTTTTTT; CDR3aa: CASSMVSGRGTGELFF
j_gene: TRBJ2-7; abundance: -; v_gene: TRBV28; d_gene: TRBD2; len: 15; CDR3nt: TGTGCCAGCAGACCGGGACTAGGGAACTCCTACGAGCAGTACTTC; CDR3aa: CASRPGLGNSYEQYF
j_gene: TRBJ2-7; abundance: -; v_gene: TRBV29-1; d_gene: TRBD2; len: 15; CDR3nt: TGCAGCGTTGACGGGGGGGCAGGACTCTCCTACGAGCAGTACTTC; CDR3aa: CSVDGGAGLSYEQYF
j_gene: TRBJ2-7; abundance: -; v_gene: TRBV6-5; d_gene: TRBD1; len: 15; CDR3nt: TGTGCCAGCAGTCCCCAGACAGGGGCCCCCTACGAGCAGTACTTC; CDR3aa: CASSPQTGAPYEQYF
j_gene: TRBJ2-5; abundance: few; v_gene: TRBV5-4; d_gene: -; len: 14; CDR3nt: TGTGCCAGCAGCTTGGACCTAATACGGGAGACCCAGTACTTC; CDR3aa: CASSLDLIRETQYF
j_gene: TRBJ2-3; abundance: -; v_gene: TRBV5-5; d_gene: -; len: 16; CDR3nt: TGTGCCAGCAGCCCCCAGCGTGGAGCTAGCACAGATACGCAGTATTTT; CDR3aa: CASSPQRGASTDTQYF
j_gene: TRBJ2-2; abundance: -; v_gene: TRBV3-1/TRBV3-2; d_gene: -; len: 16; CDR3nt: TGTGCCAGCAGCCAAGGCAATGGAGCGAACACCGGGGAGCTGTTTTTT; CDR3aa: CASSQGNGANTGELFF
j_gene: TRBJ2-7; abundance: -; v_gene: TRBV4-1; d_gene: TRBD2; len: 15; CDR3nt: TGCGCCAGCAGCCAACGGACTAGCGGGAATTACGAGCAGTACTTC; CDR3aa: CASSQRTSGNYEQYF
j_gene: TRBJ1-2; abundance: -; v_gene: TRBV19; d_gene: TRBD1; len: 13; CDR3nt: TGTGCCAGTAGTCCGACAGGGGTGTTCGGCTACACCTTC; CDR3aa: CASSPTGVFGYTF
j_gene: TRBJ2-1; abundance: -; v_gene: TRBV7-8; d_gene: -; len: 17; CDR3nt: TGTGCCAGCAGCTTAGCCAGGCGCCAAGTCTCCTACAATGAGCAGTTCTTC; CDR3aa: CASSLARRQVSYNEQFF
j_gene: TRBJ1-5; abundance: -; v_gene: TRBV6-6; d_gene: TRBD1; len: 14; CDR3nt: TGTGCCAGCATGGGACAGGGCTCCAATCAGCCCCAGCATTTT; CDR3aa: CASMGQGSNQPQHF
j_gene: TRBJ2-5; abundance: -; v_gene: TRBV5-1; d_gene: -; len: 13; CDR3nt: TGCGCCAGCAGCCCCGGTGCCCAAGAGACCCAGTACTTC; CDR3aa: CASSPGAQETQYF
j_gene: TRBJ1-6; abundance: -; v_gene: TRBV7-2; d_gene: TRBD1; len: 15; CDR3nt: TGTGCCAGCAGCTCGACAGGGGCCGCGAATTCACCCCTCCACTTT; CDR3aa: CASSSTGAANSPLHF
j_gene: TRBJ1-4; abundance: -; v_gene: TRBV5-1; d_gene: -; len: 15; CDR3nt: TGCGCCAGCAGCTTGGGGCCTGCAACTAATGAAAAACTGTTTTTT; CDR3aa: CASSLGPATNEKLFF
j_gene: TRBJ2-5; abundance: once; v_gene: TRBV11-3; d_gene: TRBD2; len: 14; CDR3nt: TGTGCCAGCAAACCGGGGGGGGGTCAAGAGACCCAGTACTTC; CDR3aa: CASKPGGGQETQYF
j_gene: TRBJ2-1; abundance: -; v_gene: TRBV5-6; d_gene: TRBD2; len: 15; CDR3nt: TGTGCCAGCAGCATTAGCGGGACGGGGTACAATGAGCAGTTCTTC; CDR3aa: CASSISGTGYNEQFF
j_gene: TRBJ1-4; abundance: -; v_gene: TRBV19; d_gene: TRBD1; len: 19; CDR3nt: TGTGCCAGTAGTATTAGGGGGTCACAGGGGGGTTCGGCTAATGAAAAACTGTTTTTT; CDR3aa: CASSIRGSQGGSANEKLFF
j_gene: TRBJ2-5; abundance: -; v_gene: TRBV5-1; d_gene: TRBD1; len: 14; CDR3nt: TGCGCCAGCCGACGACGGACAGGACAAGAGACCCAGTACTTC; CDR3aa: CASRRRTGQETQYF
j_gene: TRBJ1-5; abundance: once; v_gene: TRBV6-2/TRBV6-3; d_gene: -; len: 14; CDR3nt: TGTGCCAGCAGTTACCCAGGGGCCAATCGGCCCCAGCATTTT; CDR3aa: CASSYPGANRPQHF
j_gene: TRBJ2-1; abundance: -; v_gene: TRBV5-4; d_gene: -; len: 16; CDR3nt: TGTGCCAGCAGCCCCCCGGGGCGCGCGGGATTAAATGAGCAGTTCTTC; CDR3aa: CASSPPGRAGLNEQFF
j_gene: TRBJ1-1; abundance: -; v_gene: TRBV27; d_gene: -; len: 17; CDR3nt: TGTGCCAGCAGTTTATCCCAACAGGGAACTGGGGGCACTGAAGCTTTCTTT; CDR3aa: CASSLSQQGTGGTEAFF
j_gene: TRBJ1-6; abundance: -; v_gene: TRBV28; d_gene: -; len: 14; CDR3nt: TGTGCCAGCAGTTTACGACGGGGGGGGTCACCCCTCCACTTT; CDR3aa: CASSLRRGGSPLHF
j_gene: TRBJ2-2; abundance: -; v_gene: TRBV4-3; d_gene: TRBD2; len: 18; CDR3nt: TGCGCCAGCAGCCCCGTCCTAGCGGGAGGGCCAGGGACCGGGGAGCTGTTTTTT; CDR3aa: CASSPVLAGGPGTGELFF
j_gene: TRBJ2-5; abundance: -; v_gene: TRBV14; d_gene: TRBD2; len: 15; CDR3nt: TGTGCCAGCAGCCCCTGGCTAGCGGCCGGGGGGACCCAGTACTTC; CDR3aa: CASSPWLAAGGTQYF
j_gene: TRBJ2-5; abundance: -; v_gene: TRBV10-3; d_gene: TRBD2; len: 17; CDR3nt: TGTGCCATCAGTGGAGGGCGGGAGATCTCCACTCAAGAGACCCAGTACTTC; CDR3aa: CAISGGREISTQETQYF
j_gene: TRBJ1-4; abundance: -; v_gene: TRBV7-8; d_gene: TRBD1; len: 16; CDR3nt: TGTGCCAGCAGCTCGGGGACAGGGTTTGCTAATGAAAAACTGTTTTTT; CDR3aa: CASSSGTGFANEKLFF
j_gene: TRBJ2-2; abundance: -; v_gene: TRBV6-2/TRBV6-3; d_gene: -; len: 14; CDR3nt: TGTGCCAGCAGTTTTTTCCGAGTCGCCGGGGAGCTGTTTTTT; CDR3aa: CASSFFRVAGELFF
j_gene: TRBJ2-7; abundance: -; v_gene: TRBV18; d_gene: TRBD2; len: 18; CDR3nt: TGTGCCAGCTCACCGGCAGGGAGCGGCGGGAGGGCTTTCGACGAGCAGTACTTC; CDR3aa: CASSPAGSGGRAFDEQYF
j_gene: TRBJ2-7; abundance: -; v_gene: TRBV5-4; d_gene: -; len: 15; CDR3nt: TGTGCCAGCAGCTTGGTGGAGGCTTTTAGGGGGGAGCAGTACTTC; CDR3aa: CASSLVEAFRGEQYF
j_gene: TRBJ2-3; abundance: -; v_gene: TRBV7-3; d_gene: TRBD2; len: 15; CDR3nt: TGTGCCAGCAGCCCGACTAGCGCGGCGGGAGATACGCAGTATTTT; CDR3aa: CASSPTSAAGDTQYF
j_gene: TRBJ1-5; abundance: -; v_gene: TRBV3-1/TRBV3-2; d_gene: -; len: 13; CDR3nt: TGTGCCAGCAGCCAATCGGGTGGTCAGCCCCAGCATTTT; CDR3aa: CASSQSGGQPQHF
j_gene: TRBJ2-7; abundance: -; v_gene: TRBV30; d_gene: TRBD2; len: 12; CDR3nt: TGTGCCTGGAGGGGACTAGCCTCCGAGCAGTACTTC; CDR3aa: CAWRGLASEQYF
j_gene: TRBJ1-2; abundance: -; v_gene: TRBV7-2; d_gene: -; len: 13; CDR3nt: TGTGCCAGCAGCTTGGGGGGTGCCTATGGCTACACCTTC; CDR3aa: CASSLGGAYGYTF
j_gene: TRBJ2-7; abundance: -; v_gene: TRBV19; d_gene: -; len: 16; CDR3nt: TGTGCCACCGCGGGTCAGGGGGATCGGGGGTCCTACGAGCAGTACTTC; CDR3aa: CATAGQGDRGSYEQYF
j_gene: TRBJ1-5; abundance: -; v_gene: TRBV21-1; d_gene: -; len: 13; CDR3nt: TGTGCCAGGAGACAAGCTAGCAATCAGCCCCAGCATTTT; CDR3aa: CARRQASNQPQHF
j_gene: TRBJ2-2; abundance: -; v_gene: TRBV10-3; d_gene: TRBD2; len: 17; CDR3nt: TGTGCCATCAGTGGTAACACGGGACTAGCGGGAGCCGGGGAGCTGTTTTTT; CDR3aa: CAISGNTGLAGAGELFF
j_gene: TRBJ2-5; abundance: few; v_gene: TRBV5-1; d_gene: TRBD1; len: 14; CDR3nt: TGCGCCAGCACCGGACAGGGGGGCTTGGAGACCCAGTACTTC; CDR3aa: CASTGQGGLETQYF
j_gene: TRBJ2-5; abundance: few; v_gene: TRBV7-6; d_gene: -; len: 16; CDR3nt: TGTGCCAGCAGTCGTAGTGGGTCTAGCGCACAAGAGACCCAGTACTTC; CDR3aa: CASSRSGSSAQETQYF
j_gene: TRBJ2-3; abundance: once; v_gene: TRBV15; d_gene: -; len: 11; CDR3nt: TGTGCCACCCGGGGCACAGATACGCAGTATTTT; CDR3aa: CATRGTDTQYF
j_gene: TRBJ1-3; abundance: -; v_gene: TRBV19; d_gene: TRBD1; len: 15; CDR3nt: TGTGCCAGTATACCGGACAGGGGGACTGGAAACACCATATATTTT; CDR3aa: CASIPDRGTGNTIYF
j_gene: TRBJ2-3; abundance: -; v_gene: TRBV28; d_gene: TRBD2; len: 14; CDR3nt: TGTGCCAGCAGTTTATGGACTAGCGGGGATACGCAGTATTTT; CDR3aa: CASSLWTSGDTQYF
j_gene: TRBJ2-7; abundance: -; v_gene: TRBV5-4; d_gene: TRBD2; len: 16; CDR3nt: TGTGCCAGCAGCACAGTAGCGGGAGGCCCCCCCTACGAGCAGTACTTC; CDR3aa: CASSTVAGGPPYEQYF
j_gene: TRBJ2-5; abundance: -; v_gene: TRBV19; d_gene: TRBD2; len: 15; CDR3nt: TGTGCCAGTGCCACTAGCGGGAGGGGACAAGAGACCCAGTACTTC; CDR3aa: CASATSGRGQETQYF
j_gene: TRBJ1-5; abundance: -; v_gene: TRBV24-1; d_gene: -; len: 13; CDR3nt: TGTGCCACCAGTGAAATCTCCCCCGGGCCCCAGCATTTT; CDR3aa: CATSEISPGPQHF